This T cell receptor (beta chain) came from a study of T cells in Graves' hyperthyroidism and ophthalmopathy. Study-wide context: Pretreatment peripheral blood was obtained at initial diagnosis.

With 6 bases clipped from V and 2 bases from J, the junction kept 3 bases outside the gene matches. The CDR3 loop spans 14 amino acids. Germline V CDR1 and CDR2: SGHRS, YFSETQ. Researchers defined stable Graves' hyperthyroidism as no ophthalmopathy progression within 18 months. Reasons for excluding patients were uncontrolled infection, other autoimmune disease, pregnancy or lactation. The study based diagnoses on clinical symptoms, serum thyroxine and TRAb, thyroid ultrasound and orbital computed tomography. Amplification of TCR beta CDR3 regions was performed using RNA transcripts as template. During a first-round RT-PCR of the TCR CDR3, the HTBI primer set was used. TCRdb reprocessed the multiplex PCR reads with MiXCR, giving one entry per CDR3 protein. The sample holds 190,000 or so distinct CDR3 sequences, around 19% seen once. Of note for this clonotype: Given a much more abundant clone one base away, this may be a read error. The CDR3 does not close with the conserved phenylalanine or tryptophan, likely indicating a read error.

This chain uses TRBV5-1 with TRBJ2-3, with 10 nucleotides matching TRBD2. The sequence was collected from a man between 40 and 49 years old with Graves' hyperthyroidism. Sequencing was carried out using blood. In DNA form, the CDR3 reads TGCGCCAGCAATAGCGGGGGGTTCACAGATACGCAGTATTCT. Protein product: CASNSGGFTDTQYS.